One and the same sample provided the 4 T cell receptor beta chains below, sequenced in a study of regulatory T cells in long-lasting Graves disease (dated by TCRdb to the early 2020s). Library preparation employed multiplex PCR. Sequenced using an Illumina HiSeq 4000. To build TCR beta libraries, CDR3 regions were amplified by Arm-PCR using iRepertoire HTBI primers. Clones were called with MiXCR by TCRdb after fastp trimmed the public reads at Q25, and only in-frame beta chains were retained. Rows with a matching CDR3 protein are joined into one entry that keeps the most common DNA and genes. The sample table shows about 460,000 distinct CDR3 sequences, and around 13% are seen once. The ten largest account for more than 15% of the sample. The sample's time point label, in plain terms: newly diagnosed GD, antithyroid drugs for less than 3 months. For both TCR sequencing and RNA sequencing, RNA was extracted from PBMCs using TRIzol.

This same sample was also taken into another study, of T cells in Graves' hyperthyroidism and ophthalmopathy.

Here the sequenced sample was peripheral blood mononuclear cells (PBMCs), taken at new diagnosis, from a patient treated with antithyroid drugs. These receptor sequences come from a woman aged 45-65 years with Graves disease. Donor details come from another sample of the same person, matched by shared clones.

This clonotype was picked up a small number of times. The rearrangement links TRBV29-1 to TRBJ2-7, with a tentative D call TRBD1 (5 bases). The germline V and J ends were trimmed by 3 bases and 9 bases, with 15 bases remaining between them. The V gene's germline CDR1 is SQVTM and CDR2 ANQGSEA. The CDR3 loop spans 12 amino acids. The CDR3: CSVDVSSQGQYF. The DNA of the CDR3 is TGCAGCGTTGATGTTAGCTCCCAGGGGCAGTACTTC.

This clonotype was seen at least ten times. This chain connects TRBV7-9 to TRBJ2-1, with D perhaps matching TRBD2 (5 bases). Per the germline V gene, CDR1 is SEHNR and CDR2 is FQNEAQ (reference sequence). The CDR3 has 16 amino acids. Trimming cost V 2 bases and J 5 bases, with 16 bases left between them. In DNA form, the CDR3 reads TGTGCCAGCAGCTTACCGCGGGTGGAAGGCAACAATGAGCAGTTCTTC. Translated: CASSLPRVEGNNEQFF.

This clonotype was seen once. The gene calls are TRBV28 and TRBJ2-2, with D uncertain. This CDR3 spans 14 amino acids. The V end was cut by 4 bases, the J end by 3 bases, with 9 bases between. Germline V lookup: CDR1 MDHEN, CDR2 SYDVKM. Here the CDR3 DNA reads TGTGCCAGCAGTTGGGTCGCGGACACCGGGGAGCTGTTTTTT. Its protein product is CASSWVADTGELFF. Using reference TRBV28 and TRBJ2-2 for the parts outside the CDR3, the full variable domain is DVKVTQSSRYLVKRTGEKVFLECVQDMDHENMFWYRQDPGLGLRLIYFSYDVKMKEKGDIPEGYSVSREKKERFSLILESASTNQTSMYLCASSWVADTGELFFGEGSRLTVL.

A single count supports this clonotype. This chain uses TRBV18 with TRBJ2-3; 12 bases match TRBD1. The CDR3 loop spans 18 amino acids. The germline V gene has CDR1 KGHSH and CDR2 LQKENI. The trim removed 3 bases at V and 2 bases at J, leaving 9 bases unmatched. The CDR3 DNA reads TGTGCCAGCTCACCGGGACAGGGGGCGCCTTTTCCCACAGATACGCAGTATTTT. Its protein is CASSPGQGAPFPTDTQYF.